These 9 T cell receptor beta chains originate from one sample sequenced in a study of OX40 agonist ivuxolimab in advanced cancers. Clones were sequenced by immunoSEQ multiplex PCR, and TCRdb holds only the in-frame ones, with some missing. Here the sample spans 74,000 or so clones, about 93% being singletons. Material: CD4+ or CD8+ T cells sorted from blood, obtained in a trial of the OX40 agonist ivuxolimab. The receptors come from an adult with an advanced solid tumor such as melanoma, head and neck, liver or kidney cancer.

This chain joins TRBV10-3 and TRBJ2-7, with no clear D. V was shortened by 2 bases and J by 3 bases, with 11 bases between the two germline ends. The CDR3 sequence is 14 residues long. Per germline, CDR1 ENHRY and CDR2 SYGVKD. The CDR3 sequence: CAISEMGSLYEQYF. Here the CDR3 DNA reads TGTGCCATCAGTGAGATGGGATCTCTCTACGAGCAGTACTTC.

J is TRBJ2-7 and V is TRBV21-1; TRBD1 is the table's D call, not checked against the DNA. TRBV21-1 has pseudogene status. This CDR3 spans 15 amino acids. CDR3 amino acids: CASSKPGTGHYEQYF. The CDR3 DNA reads TGTGCCAGCAGCAAGCCCGGGACAGGCCACTACGAGCAGTACTTC.

The chain uses TRBV28 and TRBJ2-7, with a tentative D call TRBD1 (5 bases). CDR3 length: 13 amino acids. Trimming stripped 6 bases from V and 7 bases from J, with 16 bases between. CDR1 is MDHEN, CDR2 SYDVKM, per germline. CDR3 amino acids: CASRETTGSEQYF. CDR3 in DNA: TGTGCCAGCAGGGAGACAACAGGCTCAGAGCAGTACTTC.

CDR3 nucleotides: TGCGCCAGCAGCCAAGGGGGGGGGAGAGGGTACAATGAGCAGTTCTTC. Amino acids: CASSQGGGRGYNEQFF. The genes are TRBV4-1 and TRBJ2-1; TRBD2 matches at 7 bases. The V gene end was trimmed by 1 base and the J gene end by 4 bases; junction bases not matched to a gene: 7. Germline CDR1 and CDR2: MGHRA and YSYEKL. The CDR3 runs 16 residues.

The rearrangement joins TRBV10-3 to TRBJ2-3; D uncertain. The CDR3 loop spans 13 amino acids. CDR1 and CDR2 from the germline V gene are ENHRY and SYGVKD. The V and J ends lost 0 bases and 5 bases respectively, with 6 bases between them. This chain's CDR3 is CAISESIKDTQYF. The DNA for the CDR3 is TGTGCCATCAGTGAGTCGATTAAAGATACGCAGTATTTT.

This chain uses TRBV11-3 with TRBJ1-5; D may be TRBD1 (5 bases). V lost 11 bases and J 0 bases, leaving 23 bases between the germline ends. The CDR3 length is 17 residues. Per germline, CDR1 SGHNT and CDR2 YENEEA. The CDR3 bases are TGTGCCGGTAGGGGCCTCGATGTTCTGGTTAGCAATCAGCCCCAGCATTTT. It is translated as CAGRGLDVLVSNQPQHF.

The gene calls are TRBV27 and TRBJ2-7, with TRBD2 matching 9 bases. With 0 bases clipped from V and 3 bases from J, the junction kept 3 bases outside the gene matches. Germline lookup yields CDR1 MNHEY and CDR2 SMNVEV (reference sequence). The CDR3 runs 15 residues. The CDR3 is CASSLSGTSIYEQYF. CDR3 coding DNA: TGTGCCAGCAGTTTATCCGGGACTAGCATCTACGAGCAGTACTTC.

The V call is TRBV7-2, the J call TRBJ1-1, with no clear D. Per germline, CDR1 SGHTA and CDR2 FQGNSA. CDR3 length: 14 amino acids. V was pared by 3 bases and J by 5 bases, with 13 bases between. The CDR3 loop is CASSFHTAGTEAFF. The CDR3 DNA reads TGTGCCAGCAGCTTCCACACGGCGGGGACTGAAGCTTTCTTT.

The chain carries TRBV21-1 and TRBJ1-1. TRBV21-1 is reported as a pseudogene. The CDR3 has 15 residues. CDR3 sequence: CASSKELVPYTEAFF. As DNA, the CDR3 is TGTGCCAGCAGCAAGGAACTAGTCCCCTACACTGAAGCTTTCTTT.